This T cell receptor (beta chain) appears in the sequencing data of a study of cytomegalovirus exposure and HLA in healthy donors. Amplification used 60 Vbeta primers and 13 Jbeta primers. Libraries were prepared by immunoSEQ multiplex PCR; TCRdb keeps only in-frame clonotypes and omits some of them. The data show about 210,000 clones, over 60% seen once. Germline V lookup: CDR1 SEHNR, CDR2 FQNEAQ (reference sequence). J was trimmed by 5 bases and V by 6 bases; bases with no gene match: 9. The CDR3 sequence is 14 residues long. This clone has just a few counts. The sample was PBMCs. V is TRBV7-9 and J is TRBJ2-5; 7 bases are shared with TRBD2. The receptor was derived from a male donor in good health and CMV-seronegative. The CDR3 sequence is CASRDGTTRETQYF. The CDR3 coding sequence is TGTGCCAGCAGAGATGGGACTACGAGGGAGACCCAGTACTTC.